These 17 T cell receptor beta chains share one sample of origin, sequenced in a study of T cell clonotyping in hematopoietic cell transplantation. Method: immunoSEQ multiplex PCR; TCRdb's copy keeps in-frame clones and lacks some. Here the sample spans some 6,000 clones, under 98% being singletons. Time point described: recipient sample about 28 days before transplant, after cytoreduction. Material: peripheral blood mononuclear cells, obtained before stem cell transplant. The receptors come from a man in his 70s with acute myeloid leukemia. Some clones in this sample may be carry-over from other donors' samples.

The CDR3, as DNA: TGTGCCAGCAGCTTGGCAGATCAAGAGACCCAGTACTTC. Its translation is CASSLADQETQYF. This chain joins TRBV5-6 and TRBJ2-5; D gene uncertain. The germline V gene encodes CDR1 SGHDT and CDR2 YYEEEE. V was cut by 0 bases and J by 2 bases, with 5 bases left in between. CDR3 length: 13 residues.

This clone was seen a single time. The chain employs TRBV9 and TRBJ1-1; D is unclear. Germline assignment: CDR1 SGDLS and CDR2 YYNGEE. Deletions cut 0 bases from V and 8 bases from J, with 23 bases between. CDR3 length: 17 residues. The chain's CDR3 is CASSVEVTVSGGLEAFF. The CDR3 DNA reads as TGTGCCAGCAGCGTAGAGGTCACGGTGAGCGGAGGCCTAGAAGCTTTCTTT.

This clone was seen just once. V is TRBV29-1 and J is TRBJ2-6, with no clear D. From germline, CDR1 is SQVTM and CDR2 ANQGSEA. The length of the CDR3 is 15 residues. Trimming removed 6 bases at V and 0 bases at J, with 12 bases between. The CDR3 bases are TGCAGCGTCCCCCTTCAGAGCTCTGGGGCCAACGTCCTGACTTTC. Protein: CSVPLQSSGANVLTF.

This clone was seen once. V gene TRBV28 combines with J gene TRBJ2-5; 10 bases align to TRBD1. Losses at the gene ends were 0 bases for V and 5 bases for J; bases not matched to a gene: 12. This CDR3 comprises 18 residues. CDR1 MDHEN and CDR2 SYDVKM come from the germline V gene. The CDR3 bases are TGTGCCAGCAGTTTATGGGGTCGCGGGACAGGGGTGGTGGAGACCCAGTACTTC. Its translation is CASSLWGRGTGVVETQYF.

The rearrangement joins TRBV5-1 to TRBJ1-2, with TRBD1 as a possible D gene (5 bases). Trimming took off 0 bases at V and 8 bases at J, with 14 bases between the two ends. The CDR3 contains 14 residues. In germline, CDR1 is SGHRS, CDR2 YFSETQ. The CDR3 coding sequence is TGCGCCAGCAGCTTGGCCGAGGGACGAGGAGGCTACACCTTC. Protein: CASSLAEGRGGYTF.

The V and J genes are TRBV19 and TRBJ1-2, with a possible D match to TRBD1 (5 bases). Per germline, CDR1 LNHDA and CDR2 SQIVND (reference sequence). The CDR3 loop spans 16 amino acids. The V gene lost 1 base and the J gene lost 2 bases, with 14 bases spanning the gap. The CDR3 reads CASSIGQAGANYGYTF. CDR3 sequence (DNA): TGTGCCAGTAGTATAGGCCAGGCCGGGGCCAACTATGGCTACACCTTC.

This clone came up once. The chain has TRBV19 and TRBJ2-6, with 7 bases lining up with TRBD1. From germline, CDR1 is LNHDA and CDR2 SQIVND (reference sequence). The CDR3 runs to 14 residues. Unmatched junction bases numbered 4, after V lost 7 bases and J lost 4 bases. This CDR3 reads CASTTGAGANVLTF. CDR3 coding DNA: TGTGCCAGTACCACAGGGGCCGGGGCCAACGTCCTGACTTTC.

The chain recombines TRBV28 with TRBJ1-5; D call uncertain. This CDR3 spans 14 amino acids. Trimming took 5 bases from V and 9 from J, leaving 17 bases between them. The germline CDR1 and CDR2 sequences are MDHEN and SYDVKM. The CDR3 spells CASSLEVEDGPQHF. CDR3 sequence (DNA): TGTGCCAGCAGTCTTGAAGTTGAAGATGGGCCCCAGCATTTT. Based on the CDR3 plus reference TRBV28 and TRBJ1-5, the full variable domain is DVKVTQSSRYLVKRTGEKVFLECVQDMDHENMFWYRQDPGLGLRLIYFSYDVKMKEKGDIPEGYSVSREKKERFSLILESASTNQTSMYLCASSLEVEDGPQHFGDGTRLSIL.

This chain connects TRBV5-6 to TRBJ2-6; possibly TRBD1 for D (5 bases). Germline values: CDR1 SGHDT, CDR2 YYEEEE. V shed 5 bases and J shed 4 bases, with 16 bases lying between them. The CDR3 extends over 16 amino acids. CDR3 sequence: CASRSGPGLGANVLTF. The DNA for the CDR3 is TGTGCCAGCAGATCTGGTCCAGGGCTCGGGGCCAACGTCCTGACTTTC.

The chain couples TRBV2 to TRBJ1-1; D gene uncertain. The CDR3 spans 14 residues. The germline V and J ends were trimmed by 5 bases and 5 bases, with 15 bases remaining between them. Germline V gene data show CDR1 as SNHLY and CDR2 as FYNNEI. CDR3 sequence reads: CASSLRQSETEAFF. CDR3 nucleotide sequence: TGTGCCAGCAGTCTTCGACAAAGTGAGACTGAAGCTTTCTTT.

V gene TRBV30 combines with J gene TRBJ1-1; 8 nucleotides line up with TRBD1. With 4 bases clipped from V and 5 bases from J, the junction kept 6 bases outside the gene matches. This CDR3 is built from 13 residues. The germline CDR1 and CDR2 sequences are GTSNPN and SVGIG (reference sequence). Here the CDR3 reads CAWNRDRQTEAFF. In DNA, the CDR3 is TGTGCCTGGAATAGGGACAGGCAAACTGAAGCTTTCTTT.

This chain connects TRBV6-5 to TRBJ2-7, with a possible D match to TRBD1 (7 bases). V gave up 2 bases and J gave up 4 bases, with 15 bases separating them. This CDR3 comprises 15 residues. Germline V gene lookup returns CDR1 MNHEY and CDR2 SVGAGI. The CDR3 sequence is CASSYQGGSIYEQYF. As DNA, the CDR3 is TGTGCCAGCAGTTACCAGGGGGGAAGTATTTACGAGCAGTACTTC.

The J gene is TRBJ1-1, the V gene TRBV25-1; 9 nucleotides agree with TRBD1. Germline CDR1 MGHDK, CDR2 SYGVNS. The V and J ends lost 5 bases and 8 bases, in that order; junction bases with no gene match: 9. This CDR3 contains 14 residues. CDR3 sequence: CASSKGQGLEEAFF. The CDR3 region has the DNA TGTGCCAGCAGTAAGGGACAGGGACTTGAGGAAGCTTTCTTT.

The chain combines TRBV6-1 with TRBJ2-2, with D hard to call. This CDR3 is 17 amino acids long. Germline V gene lookup returns CDR1 MNHNS and CDR2 SASEGT. V gave up 2 bases and J gave up 1 base, with 14 bases separating them. The CDR3 region has the DNA TGTGCCAGCAGTGAAAGGCCCGGCAGGCGGAACACCGGGGAGCTGTTTTTT. Translation: CASSERPGRRNTGELFF.

The chain couples TRBV29-1 to TRBJ2-5, with 8 bases fitting TRBD2. Germline trimming cut 7 bases from V and 4 bases from J; bases unmatched to any gene: 8. Germline CDR1 reads SQVTM; CDR2 reads ANQGSEA. The CDR3 contains 13 residues. Written as DNA, the CDR3 is TGCAGCGCTGTGGACCTAGCGGGAGAGACCCAGTACTTC. This encodes CSAVDLAGETQYF.

J is TRBJ2-2 and V is TRBV29-1; the match to TRBD1 covers 10 bases. Unmatched junction bases numbered 9, after V lost 4 bases and J lost 7 bases. There are 15 residues in the CDR3. CDR1 and CDR2 (germline): SQVTM, ANQGSEA. In nucleotides, the CDR3 is TGCAGCGTTGGACAGGGGGCAAGAGCGTACGGGGAGCTGTTTTTT. It translates to CSVGQGARAYGELFF.

The chain links TRBV6-5 to TRBJ1-6; no clear D. This CDR3 has 12 residues. Trimming left V 2 bases short and J 6 bases short, with 2 bases between. Germline values: CDR1 MNHEY, CDR2 SVGAGI. The CDR3 here is CASSYSNSPLHF. The CDR3 DNA is TGTGCCAGCAGTTACAGTAATTCACCCCTCCACTTT.